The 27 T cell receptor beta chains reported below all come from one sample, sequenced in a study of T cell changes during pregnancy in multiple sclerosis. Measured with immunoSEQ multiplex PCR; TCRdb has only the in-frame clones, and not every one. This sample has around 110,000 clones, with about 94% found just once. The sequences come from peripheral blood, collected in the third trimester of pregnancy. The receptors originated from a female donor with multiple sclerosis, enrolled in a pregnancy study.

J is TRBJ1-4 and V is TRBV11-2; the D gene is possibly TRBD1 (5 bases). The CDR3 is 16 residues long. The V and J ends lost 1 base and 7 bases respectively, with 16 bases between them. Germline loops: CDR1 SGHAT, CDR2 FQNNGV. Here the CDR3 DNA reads TGTGCCAGCAGCTTAGGTCGCCAGGGTTTAGCTGAAAAACTGTTTTTT. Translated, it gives CASSLGRQGLAEKLFF.

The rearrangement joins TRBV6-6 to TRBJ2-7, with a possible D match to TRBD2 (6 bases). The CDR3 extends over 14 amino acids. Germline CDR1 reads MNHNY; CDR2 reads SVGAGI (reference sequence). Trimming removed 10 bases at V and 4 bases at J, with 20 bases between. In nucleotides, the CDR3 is TGTGCCACCACTTCTCCGGGACTTTTTTACGAGCAGTACTTC. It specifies CATTSPGLFYEQYF.

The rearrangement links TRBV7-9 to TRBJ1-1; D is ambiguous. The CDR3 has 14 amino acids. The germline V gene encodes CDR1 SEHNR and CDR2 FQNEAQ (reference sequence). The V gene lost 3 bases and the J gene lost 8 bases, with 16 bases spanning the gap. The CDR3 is CASSFNTNELEAFF. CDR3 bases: TGTGCCAGCAGCTTTAATACAAATGAATTAGAAGCTTTCTTT.

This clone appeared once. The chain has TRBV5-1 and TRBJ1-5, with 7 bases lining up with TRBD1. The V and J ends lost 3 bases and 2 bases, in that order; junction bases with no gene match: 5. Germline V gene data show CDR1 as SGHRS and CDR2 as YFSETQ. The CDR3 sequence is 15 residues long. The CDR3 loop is CASSSEGARNQPQHF. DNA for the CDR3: TGCGCCAGCAGCTCCGAGGGGGCTCGCAATCAGCCCCAGCATTTT.

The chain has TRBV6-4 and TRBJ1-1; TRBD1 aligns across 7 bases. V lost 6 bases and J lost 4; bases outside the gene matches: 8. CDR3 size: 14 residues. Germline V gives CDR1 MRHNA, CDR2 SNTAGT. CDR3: CASRATGIGTEAFF. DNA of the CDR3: TGTGCCAGCAGGGCGACAGGGATCGGCACTGAAGCTTTCTTT.

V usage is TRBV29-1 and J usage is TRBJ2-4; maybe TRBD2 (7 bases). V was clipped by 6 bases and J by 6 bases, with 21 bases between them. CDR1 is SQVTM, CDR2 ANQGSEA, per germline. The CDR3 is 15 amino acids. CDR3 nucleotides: TGCAGCGTGAGTCCCGTGGGAAGGGGGGGAAACATTCAGTACTTC. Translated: CSVSPVGRGGNIQYF.

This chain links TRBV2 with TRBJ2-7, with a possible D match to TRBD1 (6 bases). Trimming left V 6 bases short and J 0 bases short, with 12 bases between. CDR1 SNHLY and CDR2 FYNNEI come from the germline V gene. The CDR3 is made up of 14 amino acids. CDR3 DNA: TGTGCCAGCAGGCCGGACAGCAGCTCCTACGAGCAGTACTTC. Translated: CASRPDSSSYEQYF.

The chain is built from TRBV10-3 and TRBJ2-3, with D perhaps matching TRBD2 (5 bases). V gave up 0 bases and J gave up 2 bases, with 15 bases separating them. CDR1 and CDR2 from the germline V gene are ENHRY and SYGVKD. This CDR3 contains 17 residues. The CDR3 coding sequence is TGTGCCATCAGTGAGTCGAGGGCCCAGCGCCCCACAGATACGCAGTATTTT. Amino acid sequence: CAISESRAQRPTDTQYF.

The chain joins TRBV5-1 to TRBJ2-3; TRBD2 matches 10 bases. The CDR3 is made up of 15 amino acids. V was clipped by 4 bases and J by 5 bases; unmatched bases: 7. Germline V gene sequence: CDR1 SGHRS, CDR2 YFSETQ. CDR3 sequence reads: CASSRSGRAEDTQYF. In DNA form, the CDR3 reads TGCGCCAGCAGCCGGAGCGGGAGGGCGGAAGATACGCAGTATTTT.

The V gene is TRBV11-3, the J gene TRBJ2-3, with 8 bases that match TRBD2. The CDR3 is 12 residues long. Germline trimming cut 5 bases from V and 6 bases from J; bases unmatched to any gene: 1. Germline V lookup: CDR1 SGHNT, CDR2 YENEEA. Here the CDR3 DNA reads TGTGCCAGCAGCCAGCGGGGGGATACGCAGTATTTT. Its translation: CASSQRGDTQYF. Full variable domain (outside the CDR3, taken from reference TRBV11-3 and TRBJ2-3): EAGVVQSPRYKIIEKKQPVAFWCNPISGHNTLYWYLQNLGQGPELLIRYENEEAVDDSQLPKDRFSAERLKGVDSTLKIQPAELGDSAVYLCASSQRGDTQYFGPGTRLTVL.

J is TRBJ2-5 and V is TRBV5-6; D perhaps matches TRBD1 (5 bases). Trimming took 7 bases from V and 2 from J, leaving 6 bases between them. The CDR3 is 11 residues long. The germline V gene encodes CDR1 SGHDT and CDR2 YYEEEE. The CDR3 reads CASHRQETQYF. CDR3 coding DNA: TGTGCCAGCCACAGGCAAGAGACCCAGTACTTC.

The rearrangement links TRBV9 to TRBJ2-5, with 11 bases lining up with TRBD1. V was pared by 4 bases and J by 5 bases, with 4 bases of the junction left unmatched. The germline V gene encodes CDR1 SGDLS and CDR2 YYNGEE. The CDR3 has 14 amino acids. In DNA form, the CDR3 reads TGTGCCAGCAGCAGGGACAGGGGGGTTGAGACCCAGTACTTC. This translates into CASSRDRGVETQYF.

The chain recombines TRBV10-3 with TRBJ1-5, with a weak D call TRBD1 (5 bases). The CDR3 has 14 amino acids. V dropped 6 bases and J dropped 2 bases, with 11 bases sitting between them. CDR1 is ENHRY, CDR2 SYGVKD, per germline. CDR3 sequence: CAISPEQGNQPQHF. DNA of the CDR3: TGTGCCATCAGCCCCGAACAGGGCAATCAGCCCCAGCATTTT.

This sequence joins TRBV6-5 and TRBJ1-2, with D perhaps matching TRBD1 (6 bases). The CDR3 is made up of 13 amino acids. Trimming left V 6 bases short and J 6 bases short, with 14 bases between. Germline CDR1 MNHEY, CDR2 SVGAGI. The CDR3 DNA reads TGTGCCAGCAGCGACAGGTTGGGCCATGGCTACACCTTC. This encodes CASSDRLGHGYTF.

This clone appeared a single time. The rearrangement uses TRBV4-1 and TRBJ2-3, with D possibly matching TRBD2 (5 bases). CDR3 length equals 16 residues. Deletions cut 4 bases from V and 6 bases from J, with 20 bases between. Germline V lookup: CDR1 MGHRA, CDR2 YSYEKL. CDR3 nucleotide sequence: TGCGCCAGCAGCCGTAGGGAGCCCAGCTCACCCGATACGCAGTATTTT. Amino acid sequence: CASSRREPSSPDTQYF.

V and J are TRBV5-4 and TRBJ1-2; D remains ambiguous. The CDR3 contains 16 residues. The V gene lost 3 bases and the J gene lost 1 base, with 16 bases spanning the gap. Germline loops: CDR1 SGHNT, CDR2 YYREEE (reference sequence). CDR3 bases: TGTGCCAGCAGCTCTGGTGTCAGTCGGAGTAACTATGGCTACACCTTC. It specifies CASSSGVSRSNYGYTF.

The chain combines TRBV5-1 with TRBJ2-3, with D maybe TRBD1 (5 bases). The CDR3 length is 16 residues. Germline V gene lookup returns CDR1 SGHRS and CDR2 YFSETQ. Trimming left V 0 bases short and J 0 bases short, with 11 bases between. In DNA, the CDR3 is TGCGCCAGCAGCTTGGAAGGGGCCCACAGCACAGATACGCAGTATTTT. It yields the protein CASSLEGAHSTDTQYF.

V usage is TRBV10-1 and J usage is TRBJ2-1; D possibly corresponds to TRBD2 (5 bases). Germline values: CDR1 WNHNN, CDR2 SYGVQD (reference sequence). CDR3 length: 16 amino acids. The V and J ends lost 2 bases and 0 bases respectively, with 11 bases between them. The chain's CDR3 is CASSEGWRASYNEQFF. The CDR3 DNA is TGCGCCAGCAGTGAGGGGTGGCGGGCCTCCTACAATGAGCAGTTCTTC.

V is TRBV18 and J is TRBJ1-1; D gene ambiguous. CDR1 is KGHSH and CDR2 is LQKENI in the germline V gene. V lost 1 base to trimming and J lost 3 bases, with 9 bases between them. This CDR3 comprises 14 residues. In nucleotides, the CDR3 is TGTGCCAGCTCACCACGGAGTTTAGACACTGAAGCTTTCTTT. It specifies CASSPRSLDTEAFF. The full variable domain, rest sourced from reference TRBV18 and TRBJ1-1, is NAGVMQNPRHLVRRRGQEARLRCSPMKGHSHVYWYRQLPEEGLKFMVYLQKENIIDESGMPKERFSAEFPKEGPSILRIQQVVRGDSAAYFCASSPRSLDTEAFFGQGTRLTVV.

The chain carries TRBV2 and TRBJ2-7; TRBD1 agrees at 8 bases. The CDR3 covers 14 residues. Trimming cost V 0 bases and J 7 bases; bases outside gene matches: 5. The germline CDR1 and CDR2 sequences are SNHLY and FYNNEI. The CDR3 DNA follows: TGTGCCAGCAGTGAAGCGAGGCGGGACAGGGAGCAGTACTTC. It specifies CASSEARRDREQYF.

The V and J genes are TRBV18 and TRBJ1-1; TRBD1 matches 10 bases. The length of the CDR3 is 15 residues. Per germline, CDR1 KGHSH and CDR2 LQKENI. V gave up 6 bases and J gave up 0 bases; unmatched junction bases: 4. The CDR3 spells CASSPDRGMNTEAFF. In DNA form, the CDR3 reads TGTGCCAGCTCTCCGGACAGGGGGATGAACACTGAAGCTTTCTTT.

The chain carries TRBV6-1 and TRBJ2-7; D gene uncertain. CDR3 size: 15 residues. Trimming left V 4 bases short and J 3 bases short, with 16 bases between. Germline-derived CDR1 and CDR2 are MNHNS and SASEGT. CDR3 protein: CASSVFHSDLYEQYF. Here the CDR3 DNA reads TGTGCCAGCAGTGTCTTCCACAGTGACCTCTACGAGCAGTACTTC.

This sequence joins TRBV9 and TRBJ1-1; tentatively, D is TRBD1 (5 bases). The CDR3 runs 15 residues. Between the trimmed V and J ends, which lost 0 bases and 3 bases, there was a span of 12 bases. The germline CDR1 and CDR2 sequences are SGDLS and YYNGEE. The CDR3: CASSVGSDSYTEAFF. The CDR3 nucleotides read TGTGCCAGCAGCGTAGGGAGCGACAGCTACACTGAAGCTTTCTTT.

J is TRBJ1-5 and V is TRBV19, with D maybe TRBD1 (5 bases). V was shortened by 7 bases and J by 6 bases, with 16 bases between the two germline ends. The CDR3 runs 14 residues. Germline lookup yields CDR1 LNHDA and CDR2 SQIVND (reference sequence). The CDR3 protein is CASNGGEWGQPQHF. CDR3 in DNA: TGTGCCAGTAATGGGGGGGAATGGGGTCAGCCCCAGCATTTT.

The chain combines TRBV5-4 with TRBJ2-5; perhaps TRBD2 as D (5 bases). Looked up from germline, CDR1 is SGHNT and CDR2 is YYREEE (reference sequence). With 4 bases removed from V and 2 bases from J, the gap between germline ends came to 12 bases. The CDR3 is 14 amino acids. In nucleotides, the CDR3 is TGTGCCAGCAGCCCGGGGAAAAAACAAGAGACCCAGTACTTC. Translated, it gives CASSPGKKQETQYF.

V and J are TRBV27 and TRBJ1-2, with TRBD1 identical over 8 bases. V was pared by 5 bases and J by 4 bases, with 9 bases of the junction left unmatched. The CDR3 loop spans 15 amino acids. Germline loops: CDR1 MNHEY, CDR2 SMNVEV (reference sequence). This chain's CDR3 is CASSPWTGMSYGYTF. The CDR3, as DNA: TGTGCCAGCAGTCCCTGGACAGGGATGAGCTATGGCTACACCTTC.

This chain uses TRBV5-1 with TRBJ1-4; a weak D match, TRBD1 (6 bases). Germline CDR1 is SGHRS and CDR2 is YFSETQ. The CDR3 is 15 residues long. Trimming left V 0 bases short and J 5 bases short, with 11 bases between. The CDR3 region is CASSLEQGRNEKLFF. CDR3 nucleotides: TGCGCCAGCAGCTTGGAACAGGGCCGGAATGAAAAACTGTTTTTT. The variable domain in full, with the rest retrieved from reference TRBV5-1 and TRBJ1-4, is KAGVTQTPRYLIKTRGQQVTLSCSPISGHRSVSWYQQTPGQGLQFLFEYFSETQRNKGNFPGRFSGRQFSNSRSEMNVSTLELGDSALYLCASSLEQGRNEKLFFGSGTQLSVL.